The count of the clone carrying this T cell receptor beta chain is one. What it binds is unknown. This specimen comes from a study of a mutant IDH1 vaccine in newly diagnosed glioma. Across the whole study: Radiotherapy, temozolomide, or both had been given previously, and both were given to most. Visit V12 was scheduled at week 35 and visit V13 at week 47.

Study findings and constraints: The occurrence of vaccine-induced immune responses was seen in more than 85% of patients. Pseudoprogression appears to have had no connection to changes in top peripheral T cell clonotypes.

Produced via immunoSEQ multiplex PCR; TCRdb's table is partial and in-frame only. In the table there are 30,000 to 40,000 clones, roughly 85% of which are singletons. This CDR3 spans 12 amino acids. Time point given: week 35, safety follow-up. Every vaccination contained 300 ug of the mutant IDH1 20-mer peptide and was paired with topical imiquimod. The source is a woman aged 18-35 years with glioma. Here the sequenced sample was PBMCs, taken from a glioma patient whose treatment included an IDH1 peptide vaccine. This chain links TRBV21-1 with TRBJ2-7; the DNA was not used to check the table's D call, TRBD1. TRBV21-1 is annotated as a pseudogene. This CDR3 is CASRPRTYEQYF. The CDR3 bases are TGTGCCAGCAGACCCAGAACCTACGAGCAGTACTTC.